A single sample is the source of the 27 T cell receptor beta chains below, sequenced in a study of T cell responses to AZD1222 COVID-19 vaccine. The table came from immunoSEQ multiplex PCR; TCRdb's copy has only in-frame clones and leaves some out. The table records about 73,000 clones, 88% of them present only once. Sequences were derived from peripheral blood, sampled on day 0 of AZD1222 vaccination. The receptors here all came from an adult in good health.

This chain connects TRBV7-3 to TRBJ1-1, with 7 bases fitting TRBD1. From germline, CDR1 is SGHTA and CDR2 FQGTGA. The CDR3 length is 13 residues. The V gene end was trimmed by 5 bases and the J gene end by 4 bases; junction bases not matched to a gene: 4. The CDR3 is CASSIRQGTEAFF. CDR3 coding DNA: TGTGCCAGCAGCATCAGACAGGGCACTGAAGCTTTCTTT.

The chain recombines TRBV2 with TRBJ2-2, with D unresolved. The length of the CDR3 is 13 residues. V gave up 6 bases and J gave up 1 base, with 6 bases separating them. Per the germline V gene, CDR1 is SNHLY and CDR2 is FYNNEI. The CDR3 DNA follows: TGTGCCAGCAGGGAACTGAACACCGGGGAGCTGTTTTTT. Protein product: CASRELNTGELFF.

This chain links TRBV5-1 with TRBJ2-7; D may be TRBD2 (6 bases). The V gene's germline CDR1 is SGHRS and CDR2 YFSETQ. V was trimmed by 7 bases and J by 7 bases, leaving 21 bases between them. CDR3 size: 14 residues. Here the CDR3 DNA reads TGCGCCAGCGCCCCCACCGGGGAGGCATGGGAGCAGTACTTC. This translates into CASAPTGEAWEQYF. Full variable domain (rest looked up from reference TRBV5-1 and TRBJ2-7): KAGVTQTPRYLIKTRGQQVTLSCSPISGHRSVSWYQQTPGQGLQFLFEYFSETQRNKGNFPGRFSGRQFSNSRSEMNVSTLELGDSALYLCASAPTGEAWEQYFGPGTRLTVT.

CDR3 DNA: TGTGCCAGCAGTTACCACATAGCGGGGGGCTCCTACGAGCAGTACTTC. This encodes CASSYHIAGGSYEQYF. V and J are TRBV6-2 or TRBV6-3 and TRBJ2-7; 10 bases fit TRBD2. V lost 2 bases to trimming and J lost 0 bases; unmatched junction nucleotides: 4. Per the germline V gene, CDR1 is MNHEY and CDR2 is SVGEGT. The CDR3 consists of 16 residues.

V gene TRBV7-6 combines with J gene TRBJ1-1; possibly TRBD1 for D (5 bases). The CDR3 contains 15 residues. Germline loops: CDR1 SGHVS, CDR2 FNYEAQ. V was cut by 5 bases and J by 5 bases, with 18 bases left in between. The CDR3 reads CASSLGLGGRTEAFF. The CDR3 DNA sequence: TGTGCCAGCAGCCTAGGTTTGGGGGGTAGAACTGAAGCTTTCTTT.

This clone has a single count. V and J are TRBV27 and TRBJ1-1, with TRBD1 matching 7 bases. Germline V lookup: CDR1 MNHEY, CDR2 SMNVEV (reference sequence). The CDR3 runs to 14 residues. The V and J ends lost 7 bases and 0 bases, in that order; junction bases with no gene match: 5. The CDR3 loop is CASIKQGMNTEAFF. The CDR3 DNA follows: TGTGCCAGCATAAAACAGGGGATGAACACTGAAGCTTTCTTT.

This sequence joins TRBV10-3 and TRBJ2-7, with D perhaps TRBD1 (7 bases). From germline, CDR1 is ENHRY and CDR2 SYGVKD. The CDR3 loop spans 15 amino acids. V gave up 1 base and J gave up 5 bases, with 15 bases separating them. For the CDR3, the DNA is TGTGCCATCAGTGAGTTTGGGGCAGGGGGGAACGAGCAGTACTTC. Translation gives CAISEFGAGGNEQYF.

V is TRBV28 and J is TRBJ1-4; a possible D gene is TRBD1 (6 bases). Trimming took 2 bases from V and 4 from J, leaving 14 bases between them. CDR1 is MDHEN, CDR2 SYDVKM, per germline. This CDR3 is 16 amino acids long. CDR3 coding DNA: TGTGCCAGCAGTTTAGGGGCAGGGGCTGTTAATGAAAAACTGTTTTTT. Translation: CASSLGAGAVNEKLFF.

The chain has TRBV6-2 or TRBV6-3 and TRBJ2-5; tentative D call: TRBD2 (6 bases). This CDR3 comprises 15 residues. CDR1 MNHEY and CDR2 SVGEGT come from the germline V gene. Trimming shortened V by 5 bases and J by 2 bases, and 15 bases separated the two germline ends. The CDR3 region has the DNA TGTGCCAGCAGTCGGGGTAGCGGAACACAAGAGACCCAGTACTTC. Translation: CASSRGSGTQETQYF.

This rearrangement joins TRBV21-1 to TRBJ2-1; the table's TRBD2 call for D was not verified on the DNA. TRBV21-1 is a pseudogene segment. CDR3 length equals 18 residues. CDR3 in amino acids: CARLWAPSGGGRAGEQFF. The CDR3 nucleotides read TGTGCCAGACTGTGGGCGCCTAGCGGGGGGGGCAGAGCGGGTGAGCAGTTCTTC.

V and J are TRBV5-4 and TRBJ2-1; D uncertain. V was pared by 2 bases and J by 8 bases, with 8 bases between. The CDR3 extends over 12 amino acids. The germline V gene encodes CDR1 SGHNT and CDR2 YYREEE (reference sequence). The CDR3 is CASSFRPHEQFF. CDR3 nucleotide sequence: TGTGCCAGCAGCTTTCGACCTCATGAGCAGTTCTTC.

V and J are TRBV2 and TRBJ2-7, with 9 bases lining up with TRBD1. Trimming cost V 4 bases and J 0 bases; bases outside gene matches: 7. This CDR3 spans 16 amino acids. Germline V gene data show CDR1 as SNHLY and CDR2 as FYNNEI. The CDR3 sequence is CASSVGPGQGSYEQYF. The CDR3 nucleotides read TGTGCCAGCAGTGTTGGTCCGGGACAGGGCTCCTACGAGCAGTACTTC. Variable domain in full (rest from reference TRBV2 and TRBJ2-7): EPEVTQTPSHQVTQMGQEVILRCVPISNHLYFYWYRQILGQKVEFLVSFYNNEISEKSEIFDDQFSVERPDGSNFTLKIRSTKLEDSAMYFCASSVGPGQGSYEQYFGPGTRLTVT.

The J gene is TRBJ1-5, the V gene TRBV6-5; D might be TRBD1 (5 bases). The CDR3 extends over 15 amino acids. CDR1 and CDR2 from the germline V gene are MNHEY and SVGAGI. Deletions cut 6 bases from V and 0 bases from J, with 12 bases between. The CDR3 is CASSPGGDSNQPQHF. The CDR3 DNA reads TGTGCCAGCAGCCCCGGGGGAGATAGCAATCAGCCCCAGCATTTT.

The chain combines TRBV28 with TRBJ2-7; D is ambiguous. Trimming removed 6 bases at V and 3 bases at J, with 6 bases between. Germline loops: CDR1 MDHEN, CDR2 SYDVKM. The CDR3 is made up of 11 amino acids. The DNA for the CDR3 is TGTGCCAGCAGCCGCGGCTACGAGCAGTACTTC. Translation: CASSRGYEQYF.

CDR3 in DNA: TGTGCCAGCAGCTTTAGCCAGGGCTACAATGAGCAGTTCTTC. This translates into CASSFSQGYNEQFF. The chain couples TRBV7-9 to TRBJ2-1, with D possibly matching TRBD1 (5 bases). The length of the CDR3 is 14 residues. V lost 3 bases to trimming and J lost 3 bases, with 9 bases between them. CDR1 and CDR2 (germline): SEHNR, FQNEAQ (reference sequence).

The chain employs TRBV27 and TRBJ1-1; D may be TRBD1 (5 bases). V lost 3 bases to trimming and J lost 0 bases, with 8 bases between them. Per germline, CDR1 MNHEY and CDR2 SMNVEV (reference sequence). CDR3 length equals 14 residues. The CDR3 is CASSFRDLNTEAFF. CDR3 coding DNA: TGTGCCAGCAGTTTTCGGGACTTGAACACTGAAGCTTTCTTT.

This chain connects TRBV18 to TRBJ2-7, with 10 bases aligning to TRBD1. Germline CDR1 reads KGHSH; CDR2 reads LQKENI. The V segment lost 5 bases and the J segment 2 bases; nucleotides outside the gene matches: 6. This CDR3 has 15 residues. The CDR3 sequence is CASSGTGQGTYEQYF. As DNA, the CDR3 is TGTGCCAGCTCAGGCACGGGACAGGGGACCTACGAGCAGTACTTC.

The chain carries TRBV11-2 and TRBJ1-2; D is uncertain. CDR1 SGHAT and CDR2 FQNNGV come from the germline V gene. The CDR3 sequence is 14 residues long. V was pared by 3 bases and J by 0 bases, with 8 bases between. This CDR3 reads CASSLSATNYGYTF. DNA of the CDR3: TGTGCCAGCAGCTTGTCAGCCACTAACTATGGCTACACCTTC.

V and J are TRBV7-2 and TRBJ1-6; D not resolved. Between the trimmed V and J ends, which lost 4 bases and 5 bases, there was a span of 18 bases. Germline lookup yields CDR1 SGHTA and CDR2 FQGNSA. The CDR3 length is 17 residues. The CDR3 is CASSSPVGGSNNSPLHF. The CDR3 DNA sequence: TGTGCCAGCAGCTCCCCGGTGGGAGGGTCTAATAATTCACCCCTCCACTTT.

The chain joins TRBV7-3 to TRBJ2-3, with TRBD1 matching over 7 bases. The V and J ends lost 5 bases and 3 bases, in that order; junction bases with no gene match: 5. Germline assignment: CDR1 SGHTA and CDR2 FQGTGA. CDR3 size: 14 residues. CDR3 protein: CASSLGQATDTQYF. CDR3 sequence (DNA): TGTGCCAGCAGCCTCGGACAGGCAACAGATACGCAGTATTTT.

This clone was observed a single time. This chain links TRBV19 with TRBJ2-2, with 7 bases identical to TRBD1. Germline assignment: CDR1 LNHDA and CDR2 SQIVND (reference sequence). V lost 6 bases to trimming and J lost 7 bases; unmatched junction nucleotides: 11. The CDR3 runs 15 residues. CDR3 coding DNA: TGTGCCAGTAGCAAGGCGGACAGGCTCGTCGGGGAGCTGTTTTTT. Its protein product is CASSKADRLVGELFF. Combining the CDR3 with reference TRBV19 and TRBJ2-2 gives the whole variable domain DGGITQSPKYLFRKEGQNVTLSCEQNLNHDAMYWYRQDPGQGLRLIYYSQIVNDFQKGDIAEGYSVSREKKESFPLTVTSAQKNPTAFYLCASSKADRLVGELFFGEGSRLTVL.

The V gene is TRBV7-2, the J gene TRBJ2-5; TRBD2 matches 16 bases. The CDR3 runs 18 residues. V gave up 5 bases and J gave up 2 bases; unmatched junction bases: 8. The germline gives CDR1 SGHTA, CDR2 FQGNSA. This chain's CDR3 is CASSKGTSGGANQETQYF. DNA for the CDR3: TGTGCCAGCAGCAAAGGGACTAGCGGGGGGGCGAATCAAGAGACCCAGTACTTC. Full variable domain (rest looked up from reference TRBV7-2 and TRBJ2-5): GAGVSQSPSNKVTEKGKDVELRCDPISGHTALYWYRQSLGQGLEFLIYFQGNSAPDKSGLPSDRFSAERTGGSVSTLTIQRTQQEDSAVYLCASSKGTSGGANQETQYFGPGTRLLVL.

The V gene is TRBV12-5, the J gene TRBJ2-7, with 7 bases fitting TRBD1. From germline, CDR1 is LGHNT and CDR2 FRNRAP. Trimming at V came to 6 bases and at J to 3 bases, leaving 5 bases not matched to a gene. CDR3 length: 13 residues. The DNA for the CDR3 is TGTGCTAGTGGCCGGGACAGTAGCTACGAGCAGTACTTC. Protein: CASGRDSSYEQYF. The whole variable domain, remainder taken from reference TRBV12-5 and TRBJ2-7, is DARVTQTPRHKVTEMGQEVTMRCQPILGHNTVFWYRQTMMQGLELLAYFRNRAPLDDSGMPKDRFSAEMPDATLATLKIQPSEPRDSAVYFCASGRDSSYEQYFGPGTRLTVT.

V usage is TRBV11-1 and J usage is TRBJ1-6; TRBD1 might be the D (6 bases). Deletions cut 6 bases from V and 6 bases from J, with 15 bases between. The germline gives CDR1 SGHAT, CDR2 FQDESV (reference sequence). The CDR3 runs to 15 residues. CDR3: CASSFNRDINSPLHF. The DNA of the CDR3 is TGTGCCAGCAGTTTTAACCGGGACATTAATTCACCCCTCCACTTT.

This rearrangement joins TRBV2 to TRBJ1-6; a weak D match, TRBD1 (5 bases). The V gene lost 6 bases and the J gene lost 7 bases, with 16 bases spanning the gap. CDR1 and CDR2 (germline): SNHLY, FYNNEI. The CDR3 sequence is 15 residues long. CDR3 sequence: CASRKEGTGNSPLHF. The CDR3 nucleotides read TGTGCCAGCAGGAAAGAGGGGACGGGAAATTCACCCCTCCACTTT. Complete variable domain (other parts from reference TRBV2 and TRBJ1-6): EPEVTQTPSHQVTQMGQEVILRCVPISNHLYFYWYRQILGQKVEFLVSFYNNEISEKSEIFDDQFSVERPDGSNFTLKIRSTKLEDSAMYFCASRKEGTGNSPLHFGNGTRLTVT.

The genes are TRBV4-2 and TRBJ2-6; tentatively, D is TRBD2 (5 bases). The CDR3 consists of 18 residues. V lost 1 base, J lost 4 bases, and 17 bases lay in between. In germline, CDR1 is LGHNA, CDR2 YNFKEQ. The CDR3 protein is CASSQVSGYSVGANVLTF. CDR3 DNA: TGTGCCAGCAGCCAAGTCAGCGGATACTCTGTAGGGGCCAACGTCCTGACTTTC.

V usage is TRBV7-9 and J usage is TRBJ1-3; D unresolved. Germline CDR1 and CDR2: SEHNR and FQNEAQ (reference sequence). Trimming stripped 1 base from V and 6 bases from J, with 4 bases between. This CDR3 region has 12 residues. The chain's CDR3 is CASSLVVNTIYF. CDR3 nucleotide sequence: TGTGCCAGCAGCTTAGTTGTAAACACCATATATTTT.